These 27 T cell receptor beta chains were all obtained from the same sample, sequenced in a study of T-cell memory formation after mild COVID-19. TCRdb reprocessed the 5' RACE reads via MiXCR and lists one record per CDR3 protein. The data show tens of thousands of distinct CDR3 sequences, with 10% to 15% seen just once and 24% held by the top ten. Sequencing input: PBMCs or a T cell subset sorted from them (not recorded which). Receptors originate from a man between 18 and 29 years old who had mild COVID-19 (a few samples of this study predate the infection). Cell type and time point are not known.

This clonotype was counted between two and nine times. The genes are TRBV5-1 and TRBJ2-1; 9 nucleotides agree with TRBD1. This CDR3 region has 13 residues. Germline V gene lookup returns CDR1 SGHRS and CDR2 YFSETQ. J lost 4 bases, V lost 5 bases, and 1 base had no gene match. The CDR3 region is CASRGQGYNEQFF. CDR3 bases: TGCGCCAGCAGGGGACAGGGATACAATGAGCAGTTCTTC.

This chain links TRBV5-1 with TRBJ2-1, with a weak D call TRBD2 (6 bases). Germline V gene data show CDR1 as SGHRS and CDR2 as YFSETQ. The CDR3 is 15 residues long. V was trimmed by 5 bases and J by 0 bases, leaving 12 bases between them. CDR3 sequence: CASRRDGRSYNEQFF. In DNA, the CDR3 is TGCGCCAGCAGGCGGGACGGACGCTCCTACAATGAGCAGTTCTTC.

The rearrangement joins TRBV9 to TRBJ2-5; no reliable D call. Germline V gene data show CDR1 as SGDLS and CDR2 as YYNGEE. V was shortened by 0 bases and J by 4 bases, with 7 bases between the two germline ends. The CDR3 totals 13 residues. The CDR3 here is CASSVVPGETQYF. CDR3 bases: TGTGCCAGCAGCGTAGTCCCGGGAGAGACCCAGTACTTC.

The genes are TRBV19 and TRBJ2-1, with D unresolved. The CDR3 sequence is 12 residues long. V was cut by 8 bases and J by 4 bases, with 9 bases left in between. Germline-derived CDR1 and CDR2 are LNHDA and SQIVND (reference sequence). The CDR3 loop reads CASGETYNEQFF. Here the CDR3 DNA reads TGTGCCAGTGGTGAGACTTACAATGAGCAGTTCTTC. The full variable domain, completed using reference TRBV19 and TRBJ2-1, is DGGITQSPKYLFRKEGQNVTLSCEQNLNHDAMYWYRQDPGQGLRLIYYSQIVNDFQKGDIAEGYSVSREKKESFPLTVTSAQKNPTAFYLCASGETYNEQFFGPGTRLTVL.

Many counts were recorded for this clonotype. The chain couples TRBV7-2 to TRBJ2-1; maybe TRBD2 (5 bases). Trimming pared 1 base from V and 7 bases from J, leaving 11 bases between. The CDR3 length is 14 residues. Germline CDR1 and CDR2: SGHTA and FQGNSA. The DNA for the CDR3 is TGTGCCAGCAGCTTAGTTCGGGATACAAATGAGCAGTTCTTC. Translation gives CASSLVRDTNEQFF.

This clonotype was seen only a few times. The DNA of the CDR3 is TGTGCCAGCAGTTTGGGGGTAGAGTTTTGGCCCCAGCATTTT. Translating it yields CASSLGVEFWPQHF. The J gene is TRBJ1-5, the V gene TRBV12-3 or TRBV12-4; perhaps TRBD1 as D (5 bases). This CDR3 region has 14 residues. V lost 3 bases to trimming and J lost 9 bases, with 15 bases between them.

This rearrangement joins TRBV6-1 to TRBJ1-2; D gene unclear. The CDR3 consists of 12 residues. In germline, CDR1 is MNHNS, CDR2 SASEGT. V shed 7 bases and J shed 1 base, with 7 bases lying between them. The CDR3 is CASKNSNYGYTF. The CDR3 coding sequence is TGTGCCAGCAAGAACAGTAACTATGGCTACACCTTC.

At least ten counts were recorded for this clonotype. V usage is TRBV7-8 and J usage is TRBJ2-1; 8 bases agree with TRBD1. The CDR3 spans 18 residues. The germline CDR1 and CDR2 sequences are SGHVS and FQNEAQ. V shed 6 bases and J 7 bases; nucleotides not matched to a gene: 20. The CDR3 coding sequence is TGTGCCAGCAGACAAAAGCCCCAGGGGGCACCAATAGAGAATGAGCAGTTCTTC. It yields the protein CASRQKPQGAPIENEQFF.

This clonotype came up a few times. The CDR3 is CASSLGRADTQYF. The CDR3 DNA sequence: TGTGCCAGCAGCTTAGGCCGGGCAGATACGCAGTATTTT. The V call is TRBV11-3, the J call TRBJ2-3; D remains unclear. The CDR3 length is 13 residues. Trimming removed 1 base from V and 4 bases from J, with 6 bases in between. In germline, CDR1 is SGHNT, CDR2 YENEEA.

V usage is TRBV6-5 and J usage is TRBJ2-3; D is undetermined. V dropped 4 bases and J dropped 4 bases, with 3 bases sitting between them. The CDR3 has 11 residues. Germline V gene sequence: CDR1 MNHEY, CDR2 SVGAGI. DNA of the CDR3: TGTGCCAGCAGTTTGTCAGATACGCAGTATTTT. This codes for CASSLSDTQYF.

The CDR3 loop is CATSTRFQETQYF. CDR3 coding DNA: TGTGCCACCAGCACCAGGTTCCAAGAGACCCAGTACTTC. The chain recombines TRBV15 with TRBJ2-5; no reliable D call. Trimming pared 4 bases from V and 1 base from J, leaving 7 bases between. This CDR3 is built from 13 residues. Germline V gene data show CDR1 as LNHNV and CDR2 as YYDKDF (reference sequence). The whole variable domain, remainder taken from reference TRBV15 and TRBJ2-5, is DAMVIQNPRYQVTQFGKPVTLSCSQTLNHNVMYWYQQKSSQAPKLLFHYYDKDFNNEADTPDNFQSRRPNTSFCFLDIRSPGLGDTAMYLCATSTRFQETQYFGPGTRLLVL.

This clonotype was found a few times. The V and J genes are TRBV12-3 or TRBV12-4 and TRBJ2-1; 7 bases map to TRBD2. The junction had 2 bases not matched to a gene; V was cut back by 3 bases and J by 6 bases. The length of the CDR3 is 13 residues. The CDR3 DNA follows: TGTGCCAGCAGTTTCCCTAGCGGCAATGAGCAGTTCTTC. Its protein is CASSFPSGNEQFF.

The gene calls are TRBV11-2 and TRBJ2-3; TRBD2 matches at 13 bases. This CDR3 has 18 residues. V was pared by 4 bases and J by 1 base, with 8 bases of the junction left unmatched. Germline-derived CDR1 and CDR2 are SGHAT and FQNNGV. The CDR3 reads CASSSPGLAGLRTDTQYF. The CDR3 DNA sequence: TGTGCCAGCAGCTCTCCGGGACTAGCGGGGCTCCGCACAGATACGCAGTATTTT.

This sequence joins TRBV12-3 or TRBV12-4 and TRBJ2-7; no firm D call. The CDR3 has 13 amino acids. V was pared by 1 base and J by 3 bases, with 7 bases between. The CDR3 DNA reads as TGTGCCAGCAGTTTAGTCGCAGGCTACGAGCAGTACTTC. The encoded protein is CASSLVAGYEQYF.

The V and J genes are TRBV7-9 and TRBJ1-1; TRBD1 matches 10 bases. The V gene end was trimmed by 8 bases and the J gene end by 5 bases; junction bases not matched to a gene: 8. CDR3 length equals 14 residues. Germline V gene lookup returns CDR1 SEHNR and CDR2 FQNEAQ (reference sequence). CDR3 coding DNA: TGTGCCAGCCGCGTTCCGGGACAGGGGACTGAAGCTTTCTTT. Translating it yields CASRVPGQGTEAFF.

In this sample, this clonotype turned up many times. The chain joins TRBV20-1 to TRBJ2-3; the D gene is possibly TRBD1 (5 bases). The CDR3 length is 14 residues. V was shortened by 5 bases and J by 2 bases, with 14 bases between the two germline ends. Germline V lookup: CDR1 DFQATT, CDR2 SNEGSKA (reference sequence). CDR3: CSAPDRETTDTQYF. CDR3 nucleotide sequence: TGCAGTGCTCCCGACAGAGAAACCACAGATACGCAGTATTTT.

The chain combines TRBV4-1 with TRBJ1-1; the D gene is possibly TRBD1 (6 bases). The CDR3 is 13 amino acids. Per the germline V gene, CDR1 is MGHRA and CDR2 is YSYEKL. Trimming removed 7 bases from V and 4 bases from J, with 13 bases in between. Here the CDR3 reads CASKRGASTEAFF. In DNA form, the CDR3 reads TGCGCCAGCAAGAGGGGGGCGAGCACTGAAGCTTTCTTT.

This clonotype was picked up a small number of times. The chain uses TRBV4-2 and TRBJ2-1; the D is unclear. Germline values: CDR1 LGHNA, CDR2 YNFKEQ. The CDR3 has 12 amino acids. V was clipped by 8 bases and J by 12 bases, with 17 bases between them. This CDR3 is CASLARGVGQFF. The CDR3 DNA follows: TGTGCCAGCCTTGCGAGAGGAGTGGGGCAGTTCTTC.

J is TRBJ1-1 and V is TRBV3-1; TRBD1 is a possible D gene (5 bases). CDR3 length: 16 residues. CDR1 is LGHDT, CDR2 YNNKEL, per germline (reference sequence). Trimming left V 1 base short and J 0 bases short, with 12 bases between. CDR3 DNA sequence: TGTGCCAGCAGCCAAGCCCGGGGGATTATGAACACTGAAGCTTTCTTT. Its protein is CASSQARGIMNTEAFF. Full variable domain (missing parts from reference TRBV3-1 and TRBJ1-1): DTAVSQTPKYLVTQMGNDKSIKCEQNLGHDTMYWYKQDSKKFLKIMFSYNNKELIINETVPNRFSPKSPDKAHLNLHINSLELGDSAVYFCASSQARGIMNTEAFFGQGTRLTVV.

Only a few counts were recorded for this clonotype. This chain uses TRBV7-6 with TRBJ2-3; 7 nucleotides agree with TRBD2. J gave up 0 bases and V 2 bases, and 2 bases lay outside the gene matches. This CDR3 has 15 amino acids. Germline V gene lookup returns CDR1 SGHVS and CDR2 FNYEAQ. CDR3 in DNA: TGTGCCAGCAGCTTACGGCGGGGGAGCACAGATACGCAGTATTTT. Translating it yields CASSLRRGSTDTQYF.

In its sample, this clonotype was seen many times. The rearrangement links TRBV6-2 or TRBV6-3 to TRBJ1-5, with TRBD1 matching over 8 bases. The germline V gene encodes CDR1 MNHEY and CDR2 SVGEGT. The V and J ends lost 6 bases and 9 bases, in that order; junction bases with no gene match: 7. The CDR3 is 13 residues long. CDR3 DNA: TGTGCCAGCAGGTTGCAGGGGGCAAGGCCCCAGCATTTT. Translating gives CASRLQGARPQHF.

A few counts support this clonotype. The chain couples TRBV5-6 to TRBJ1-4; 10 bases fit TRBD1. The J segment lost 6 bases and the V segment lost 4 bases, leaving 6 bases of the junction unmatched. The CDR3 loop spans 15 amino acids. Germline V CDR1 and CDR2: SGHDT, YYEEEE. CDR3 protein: CASSGSGTGDEKLFF. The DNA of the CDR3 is TGTGCCAGCAGCGGCTCCGGGACAGGGGATGAAAAACTGTTTTTT.

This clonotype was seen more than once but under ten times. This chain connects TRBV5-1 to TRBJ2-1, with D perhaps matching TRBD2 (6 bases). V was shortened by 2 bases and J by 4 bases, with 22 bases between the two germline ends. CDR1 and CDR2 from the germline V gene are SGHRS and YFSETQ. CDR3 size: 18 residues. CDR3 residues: CASSFRGRAAGFYNEQFF. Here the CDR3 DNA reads TGCGCCAGCAGCTTCCGTGGTAGGGCGGCGGGGTTTTACAATGAGCAGTTCTTC.

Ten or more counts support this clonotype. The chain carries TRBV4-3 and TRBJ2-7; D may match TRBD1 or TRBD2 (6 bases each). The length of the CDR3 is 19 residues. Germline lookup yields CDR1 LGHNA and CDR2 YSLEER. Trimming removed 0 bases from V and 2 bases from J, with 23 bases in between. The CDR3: CASSQDLERVVGHPYEQYV. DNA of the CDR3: TGCGCCAGCAGCCAAGATTTGGAGCGGGTGGTGGGACACCCCTACGAGCAGTACGTC.

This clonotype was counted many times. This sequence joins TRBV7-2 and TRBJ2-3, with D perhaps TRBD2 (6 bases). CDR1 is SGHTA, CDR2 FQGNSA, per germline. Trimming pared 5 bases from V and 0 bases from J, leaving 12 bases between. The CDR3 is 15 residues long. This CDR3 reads CASSRSGLSTDTQYF. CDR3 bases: TGTGCCAGCAGCAGAAGCGGGCTTAGCACAGATACGCAGTATTTT.

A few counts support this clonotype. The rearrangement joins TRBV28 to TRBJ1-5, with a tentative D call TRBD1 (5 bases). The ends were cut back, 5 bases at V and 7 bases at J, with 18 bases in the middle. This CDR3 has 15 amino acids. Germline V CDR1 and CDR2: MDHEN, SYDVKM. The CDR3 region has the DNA TGTGCCAGCAGTCCTAGCAGTAGGGGTCGCCAGCCCCAGCATTTT. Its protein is CASSPSSRGRQPQHF.

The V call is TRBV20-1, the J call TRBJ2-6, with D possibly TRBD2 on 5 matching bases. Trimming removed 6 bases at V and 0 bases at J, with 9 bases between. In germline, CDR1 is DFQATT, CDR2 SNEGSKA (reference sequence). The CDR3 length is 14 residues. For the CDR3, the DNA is TGCAGTGCCGCCGGGGTCTCTGGGGCCAACGTCCTGACTTTC. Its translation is CSAAGVSGANVLTF.